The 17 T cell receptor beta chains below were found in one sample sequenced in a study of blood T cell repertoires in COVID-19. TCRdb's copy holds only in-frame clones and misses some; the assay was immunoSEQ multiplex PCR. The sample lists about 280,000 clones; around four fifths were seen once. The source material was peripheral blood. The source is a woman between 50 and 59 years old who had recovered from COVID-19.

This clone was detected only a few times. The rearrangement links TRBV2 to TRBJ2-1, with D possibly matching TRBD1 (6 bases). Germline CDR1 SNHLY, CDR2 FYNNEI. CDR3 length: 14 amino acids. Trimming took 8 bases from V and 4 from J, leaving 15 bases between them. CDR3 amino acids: CASCTGFSYNEQFF. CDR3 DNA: TGTGCCAGCTGTACAGGGTTCAGTTACAATGAGCAGTTCTTC.

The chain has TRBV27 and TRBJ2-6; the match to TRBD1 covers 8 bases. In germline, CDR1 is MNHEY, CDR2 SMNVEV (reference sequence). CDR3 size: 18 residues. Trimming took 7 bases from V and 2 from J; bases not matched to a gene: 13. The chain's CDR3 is CASNRGRQGAPGANVLTF. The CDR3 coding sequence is TGTGCCAGCAACCGTGGGAGGCAGGGGGCTCCTGGGGCCAACGTCCTGACTTTC.

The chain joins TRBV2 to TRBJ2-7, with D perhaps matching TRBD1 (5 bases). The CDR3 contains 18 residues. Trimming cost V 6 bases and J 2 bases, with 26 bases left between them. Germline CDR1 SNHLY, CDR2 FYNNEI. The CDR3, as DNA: TGTGCCAGCAGCGGACAAAGGTGGACGGGCCCGCCAACCTACGAGCAGTACTTC. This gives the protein CASSGQRWTGPPTYEQYF.

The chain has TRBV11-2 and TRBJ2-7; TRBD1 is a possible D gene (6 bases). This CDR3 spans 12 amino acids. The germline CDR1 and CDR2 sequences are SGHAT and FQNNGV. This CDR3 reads CAITDSYYEQYF. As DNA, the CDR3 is TGTGCTATAACGGACAGTTACTACGAGCAGTACTTC.

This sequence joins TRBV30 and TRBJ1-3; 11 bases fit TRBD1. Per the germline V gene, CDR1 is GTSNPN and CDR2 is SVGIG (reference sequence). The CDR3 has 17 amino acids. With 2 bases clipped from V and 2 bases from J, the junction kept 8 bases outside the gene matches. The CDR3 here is CAWSSPPGQGAGNTIYF. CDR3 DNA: TGTGCCTGGAGTTCGCCGCCGGGACAGGGGGCTGGAAACACCATATATTTT.

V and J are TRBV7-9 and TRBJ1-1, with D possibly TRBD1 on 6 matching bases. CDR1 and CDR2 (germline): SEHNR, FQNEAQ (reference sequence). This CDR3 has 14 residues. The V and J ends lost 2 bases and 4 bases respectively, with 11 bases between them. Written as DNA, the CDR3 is TGTGCCAGCAGCTTAAGGACAGAGCCCACTGAAGCTTTCTTT. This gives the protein CASSLRTEPTEAFF.

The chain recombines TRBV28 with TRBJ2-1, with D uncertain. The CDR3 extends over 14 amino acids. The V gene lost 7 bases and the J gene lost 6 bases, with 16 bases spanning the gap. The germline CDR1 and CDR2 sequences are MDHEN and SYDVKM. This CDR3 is CASTLSVAPNEQFF. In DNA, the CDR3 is TGTGCCAGCACTCTATCGGTAGCCCCCAATGAGCAGTTCTTC. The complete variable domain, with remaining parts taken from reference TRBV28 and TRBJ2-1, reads DVKVTQSSRYLVKRTGEKVFLECVQDMDHENMFWYRQDPGLGLRLIYFSYDVKMKEKGDIPEGYSVSREKKERFSLILESASTNQTSMYLCASTLSVAPNEQFFGPGTRLTVL.

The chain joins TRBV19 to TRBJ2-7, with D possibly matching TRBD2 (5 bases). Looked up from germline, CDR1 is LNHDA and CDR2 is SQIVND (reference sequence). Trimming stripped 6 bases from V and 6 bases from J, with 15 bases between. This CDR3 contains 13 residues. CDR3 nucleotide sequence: TGTGCCAGTAGCGAAACACTAGTCGGCGAGCAGTACTTC. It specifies CASSETLVGEQYF.

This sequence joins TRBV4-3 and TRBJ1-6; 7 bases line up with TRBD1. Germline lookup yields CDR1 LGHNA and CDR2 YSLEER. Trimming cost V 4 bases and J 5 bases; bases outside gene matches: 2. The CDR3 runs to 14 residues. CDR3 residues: CASSLGQDNSPLHF. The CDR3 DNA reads TGCGCCAGCAGCCTAGGACAGGATAATTCACCCCTCCACTTT.

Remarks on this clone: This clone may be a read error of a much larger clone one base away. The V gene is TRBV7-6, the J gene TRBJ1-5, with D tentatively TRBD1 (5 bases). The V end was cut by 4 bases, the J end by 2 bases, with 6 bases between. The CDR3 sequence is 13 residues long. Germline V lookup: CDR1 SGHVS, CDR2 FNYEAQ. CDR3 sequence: CASSSRGNQPQHF. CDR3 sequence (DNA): TGTGCCAGCAGCTCCAGGGGCAATCAGCCCCAGCATTTT.

The CDR3 protein is CASSPGTLNTGELFF. The CDR3 DNA follows: TGTGCCAGTAGCCCGGGGACACTGAACACCGGGGAGCTGTTTTTT. This rearrangement joins TRBV19 to TRBJ2-2; weak D call: TRBD1 (6 bases). Trimming pared 6 bases from V and 1 base from J, leaving 12 bases between. This CDR3 is built from 15 residues. Germline assignment: CDR1 LNHDA and CDR2 SQIVND (reference sequence).

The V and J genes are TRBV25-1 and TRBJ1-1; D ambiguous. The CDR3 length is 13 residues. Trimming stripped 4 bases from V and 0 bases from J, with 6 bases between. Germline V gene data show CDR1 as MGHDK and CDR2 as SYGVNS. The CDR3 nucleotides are TGTGCCAGCAGTGTACATATGAACACTGAAGCTTTCTTT. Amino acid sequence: CASSVHMNTEAFF.

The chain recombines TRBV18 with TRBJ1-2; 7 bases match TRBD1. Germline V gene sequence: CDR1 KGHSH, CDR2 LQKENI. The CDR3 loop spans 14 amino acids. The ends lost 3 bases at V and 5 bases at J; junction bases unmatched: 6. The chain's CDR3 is CASSPETGPYGYTF. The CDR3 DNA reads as TGTGCCAGCTCACCTGAGACAGGGCCATATGGCTACACCTTC.

The DNA of the CDR3 is TGTGCCAGTAGTAGTGACAGTTATAGCAATCAGCCCCAGCATTTT. Encoded protein: CASSSDSYSNQPQHF. The chain has TRBV19 and TRBJ1-5; D is perhaps TRBD1 (5 bases). The CDR3 spans 15 residues. CDR1 and CDR2 (germline): LNHDA, SQIVND (reference sequence). Trimming removed 4 bases at V and 0 bases at J, with 10 bases between.

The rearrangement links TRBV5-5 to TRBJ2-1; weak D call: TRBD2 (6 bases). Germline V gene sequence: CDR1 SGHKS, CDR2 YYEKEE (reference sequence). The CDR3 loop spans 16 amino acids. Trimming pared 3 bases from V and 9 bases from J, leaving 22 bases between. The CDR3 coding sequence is TGTGCCAGCAGCTCGACCGGGAGCGCCCTTACCCCTGAGCAGTTCTTC. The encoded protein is CASSSTGSALTPEQFF.

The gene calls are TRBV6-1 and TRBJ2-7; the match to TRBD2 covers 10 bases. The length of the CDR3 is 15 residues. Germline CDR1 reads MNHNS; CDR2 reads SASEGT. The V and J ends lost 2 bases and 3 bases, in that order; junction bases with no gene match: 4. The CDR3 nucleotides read TGTGCCAGCAGTGAACGAATAGCGGGAGGCTACGAGCAGTACTTC. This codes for CASSERIAGGYEQYF.

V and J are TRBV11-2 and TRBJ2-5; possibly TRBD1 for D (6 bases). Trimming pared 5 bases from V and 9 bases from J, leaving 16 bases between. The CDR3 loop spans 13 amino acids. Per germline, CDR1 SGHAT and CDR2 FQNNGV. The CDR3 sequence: CASSAATQGPQYF. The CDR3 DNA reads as TGTGCCAGCAGCGCCGCAACACAGGGCCCCCAGTACTTC.